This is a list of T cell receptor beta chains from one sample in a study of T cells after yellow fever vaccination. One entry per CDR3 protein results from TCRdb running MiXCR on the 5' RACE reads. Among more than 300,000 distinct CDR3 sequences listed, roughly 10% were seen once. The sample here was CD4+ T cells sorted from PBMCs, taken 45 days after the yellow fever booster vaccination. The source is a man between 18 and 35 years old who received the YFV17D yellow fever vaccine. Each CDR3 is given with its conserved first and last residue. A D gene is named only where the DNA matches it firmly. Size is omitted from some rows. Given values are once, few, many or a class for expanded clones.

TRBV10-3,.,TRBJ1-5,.,CATTEGYSNQPQHF,TGTGCCACTACAGAGGGGTATAGCAATCAGCCCCAGCATTTT
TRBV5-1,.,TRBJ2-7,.,CASSLGQIYEQYF,TGCGCCAGCAGCTTGGGGCAGATTTACGAGCAGTACTTC
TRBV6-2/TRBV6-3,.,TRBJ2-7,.,CASSYSTGLAYEQYF,TGTGCCAGCAGTTACTCGACCGGACTGGCCTACGAGCAGTACTTC
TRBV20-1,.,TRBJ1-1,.,CSARPTGLRLTTEAFF,TGCAGTGCCAGACCTACAGGGTTACGGTTGACCACTGAAGCTTTCTTT
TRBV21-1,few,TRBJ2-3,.,CASSKVTAGCTDTQYF,TGTGCCAGCAGCAAAGTTACAGCGGGGTGCACAGATACGCAGTATTTT
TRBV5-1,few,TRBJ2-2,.,CASSFLIAGNTGELFF,TGCGCCAGCAGCTTTCTTATCGCAGGGAACACCGGGGAGCTGTTTTTT
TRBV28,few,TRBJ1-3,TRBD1,CASKTGAGNTIYF,TGTGCCAGCAAGACAGGGGCTGGAAACACCATATATTTT
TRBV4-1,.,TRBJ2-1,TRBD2,CASSLRATSGVYNEQFF,TGCGCCAGCAGCCTTCGCGCGACTAGCGGGGTTTACAATGAGCAGTTCTTC
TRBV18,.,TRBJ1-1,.,CASSPGEGWTEAFF,TGTGCCAGCTCACCAGGGGAGGGGTGGACTGAAGCTTTCTTT
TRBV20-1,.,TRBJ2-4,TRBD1,CSARENRGSKNIQYF,TGCAGTGCTAGGGAAAACAGGGGGAGCAAAAACATTCAGTACTTC
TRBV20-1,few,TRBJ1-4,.,CSASDPATNEKLFF,TGCAGTGCTAGTGACCCTGCAACTAATGAAAAACTGTTTTTT
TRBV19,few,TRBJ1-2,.,CASIGLAGGYTF,TGTGCCAGTATAGGGCTGGCGGGAGGCTACACCTTC
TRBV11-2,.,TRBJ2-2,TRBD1,CASSTPTGGGELFF,TGTGCCAGCAGCACTCCGACAGGGGGCGGGGAGCTGTTTTTT
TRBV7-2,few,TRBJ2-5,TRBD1,CASSGPVRNTGVQETQYF,TGTGCCAGCAGCGGCCCCGTTCGCAACACAGGGGTCCAAGAGACCCAGTACTTC
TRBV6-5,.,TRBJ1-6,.,CASSRPSGHHSPLHF,TGTGCCAGCAGCCGTCCCTCGGGACACCATTCACCCCTCCACTTT
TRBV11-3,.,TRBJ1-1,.,CASSLEGEATEAFF,TGTGCCAGCAGCTTAGAGGGGGAGGCCACTGAAGCTTTCTTT
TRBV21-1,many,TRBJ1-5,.,CASSKVGGGRPQHF,TGTGCCAGCAGCAAAGTTGGGGGGGGCAGGCCCCAGCATTTT
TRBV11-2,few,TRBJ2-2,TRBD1,CASSPNRGRGPGELFF,TGTGCCAGCAGCCCCAACAGGGGAAGGGGCCCCGGGGAGCTGTTTTTT
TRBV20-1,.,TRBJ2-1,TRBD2,CSARAFSGGSHNEQFF,TGCAGTGCTAGAGCCTTTAGCGGGGGGAGTCACAATGAGCAGTTCTTC
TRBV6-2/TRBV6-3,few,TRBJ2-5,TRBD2,CASSRDPMRLAGQETQYF,TGTGCCAGCAGCCGCGATCCGATGCGACTAGCGGGACAAGAGACCCAGTACTTC
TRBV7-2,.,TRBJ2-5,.,CASSPGLSRGRWETQYF,TGTGCCAGCAGCCCGGGATTGTCGAGGGGCCGATGGGAGACCCAGTACTTC
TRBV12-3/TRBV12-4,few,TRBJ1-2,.,CASSPEGRSYTF,TGTGCCAGCAGTCCAGAGGGACGGAGCTACACCTTC
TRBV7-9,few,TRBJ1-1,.,CASSFVGTNTEAFF,TGTGCCAGCAGCTTCGTAGGGACGAACACTGAAGCTTTCTTT
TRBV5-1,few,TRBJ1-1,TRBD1,CASSWGDRGITEAFF,TGCGCCAGCAGCTGGGGGGACAGGGGAATCACTGAAGCTTTCTTT
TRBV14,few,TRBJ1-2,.,CASSQESRLYGYTF,TGTGCCAGCAGCCAAGAGTCACGCCTCTATGGCTACACCTTC
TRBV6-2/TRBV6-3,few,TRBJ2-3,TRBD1,CASRRRDRGSDTQYF,TGTGCCAGCAGGCGCCGGGACAGGGGATCAGATACGCAGTATTTT
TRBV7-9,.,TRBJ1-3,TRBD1,CASSATGGPRNTIYF,TGTGCCAGCAGCGCGACAGGGGGCCCTAGAAACACCATATATTTT
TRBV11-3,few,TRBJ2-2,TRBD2,CASSSGTSGVVGTGELFF,TGTGCCAGCAGCTCCGGGACTAGCGGGGTCGTTGGCACCGGGGAGCTGTTTTTT
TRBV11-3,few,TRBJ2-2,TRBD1,CASSLAGQGWNTGELFF,TGTGCCAGCAGCTTAGCGGGACAGGGCTGGAACACCGGGGAGCTGTTTTTT